The sequence of this TCR beta chain was determined in a study of cytomegalovirus exposure and HLA in healthy donors. About the research overall: Researchers found that roughly 81% of a few hundred genotyped donors fell within the Caucasian-associated ancestry cluster.

V lost 2 bases, J lost 2 bases, and 7 bases lay in between. The CDR3 covers 13 residues. Germline CDR1 reads MDHEN; CDR2 reads SYDVKM. Amplification used 60 Vbeta primers and 13 Jbeta primers. Only in-frame clones appear in the TCRdb table, and some are missing; sequencing was by immunoSEQ multiplex PCR. This sample yields nearly 200,000 clones, of which 75% to 80% are seen a single time; less than 2.5% belongs to the top ten. The sequencing sample was made of PBMCs. The chain combines TRBV28 with TRBJ2-7; D gene uncertain. The TCR comes from a woman aged 30 to 39 in good health and CMV-seropositive. CDR3 loop: CASSLGGPYEQYF. The CDR3, as DNA: TGTGCCAGCAGTTTAGGCGGCCCCTACGAGCAGTACTTC.